The 7 T cell receptor beta chains reported below all come from one sample, sequenced in a study of blood T cell repertoires in COVID-19 (TCRdb year 2020). The library was made by the immunoSEQ multiplex PCR assay. TCRdb retrieved this table from immuneACCESS and kept in-frame rearrangements only. Not all clones are present; in checked studies, unresolved V genes account for under half, and no reason is known for the remainder. The sample contains more than 55,000 clones, about 80% of them found a single time. The top ten hold roughly a third of the sample. The sequenced sample consisted of peripheral blood. The source is a human donor in a cohort sampled during active COVID-19.

This chain joins TRBV12-3 or TRBV12-4 and TRBJ2-7, with D possibly TRBD2 on 5 matching bases. Between the trimmed V and J ends, which lost 6 bases and 7 bases, there was a span of 10 bases. The CDR3 covers 11 residues. In DNA, the CDR3 is TGTGCCAGCAGCCGCCGGGGAGAGCAGTACTTC. Translated, it gives CASSRRGEQYF.

This chain uses TRBV5-1 with TRBJ2-1, with D possibly TRBD1 on 6 matching bases. Trimming cost V 6 bases and J 2 bases, with 12 bases left between them. This CDR3 is built from 14 residues. CDR1 and CDR2 (germline): SGHRS, YFSETQ. CDR3 amino acids: CASTPSGAYNEQFF. CDR3 bases: TGCGCCAGCACCCCTTCAGGGGCCTACAATGAGCAGTTCTTC.

In its sample, this clone was seen a few times. The chain is built from TRBV19 and TRBJ2-1, with 8 nucleotides matching TRBD1. The J segment lost 2 bases and the V segment lost 10 bases, leaving 7 bases of the junction unmatched. The CDR3 contains 14 residues. Germline V gene sequence: CDR1 LNHDA, CDR2 SQIVND (reference sequence). The DNA for the CDR3 is TGTGCCACCACCCGGACAGGGCCCTACAATGAGCAGTTCTTC. Amino acids: CATTRTGPYNEQFF.

The chain recombines TRBV4-1 with TRBJ2-5; 11 positions agree with TRBD2. The CDR3 is 13 residues long. The V segment lost 4 bases and the J segment 5 bases; nucleotides outside the gene matches: 0. The germline V gene encodes CDR1 MGHRA and CDR2 YSYEKL. The CDR3 loop reads CASSRLAGETQYF. CDR3 DNA sequence: TGCGCCAGCAGCCGACTAGCGGGGGAGACCCAGTACTTC.

The DNA for the CDR3 is TGTGCCAGCCTCGGCGGGGCTTTGGGCACTGAAGCTTTCTTT. As protein: CASLGGALGTEAFF. J is TRBJ1-1 and V is TRBV27; possibly TRBD1 for D (5 bases). V lost 8 bases and J 4 bases, leaving 17 bases between the germline ends. The germline V gene has CDR1 MNHEY and CDR2 SMNVEV (reference sequence). This CDR3 region has 14 residues.

The chain recombines TRBV7-2 with TRBJ2-3; 9 bases map to TRBD2. V shed 1 base and J 1 base; nucleotides not matched to a gene: 9. The germline V gene has CDR1 SGHTA and CDR2 FQGNSA. The CDR3 sequence is 18 residues long. CDR3 in DNA: TGTGCCAGCAGCTTAGTTCTTGGGGGCGGGAGGGGCACAGATACGCAGTATTTT. Protein product: CASSLVLGGGRGTDTQYF. The full variable domain, rest sourced from reference TRBV7-2 and TRBJ2-3, is GAGVSQSPSNKVTEKGKDVELRCDPISGHTALYWYRQSLGQGLEFLIYFQGNSAPDKSGLPSDRFSAERTGGSVSTLTIQRTQQEDSAVYLCASSLVLGGGRGTDTQYFGPGTRLTVL.

This clone was seen just once. The gene calls are TRBV5-1 and TRBJ2-2, with 8 bases identical to TRBD2. Trimming took 0 bases from V and 7 from J; bases not matched to a gene: 8. This CDR3 comprises 16 residues. The germline V gene has CDR1 SGHRS and CDR2 YFSETQ. The CDR3 sequence is CASSLEAGGSSGELFF. The CDR3 DNA sequence: TGCGCCAGCAGCTTGGAGGCGGGAGGCTCAAGCGGGGAGCTGTTTTTT.